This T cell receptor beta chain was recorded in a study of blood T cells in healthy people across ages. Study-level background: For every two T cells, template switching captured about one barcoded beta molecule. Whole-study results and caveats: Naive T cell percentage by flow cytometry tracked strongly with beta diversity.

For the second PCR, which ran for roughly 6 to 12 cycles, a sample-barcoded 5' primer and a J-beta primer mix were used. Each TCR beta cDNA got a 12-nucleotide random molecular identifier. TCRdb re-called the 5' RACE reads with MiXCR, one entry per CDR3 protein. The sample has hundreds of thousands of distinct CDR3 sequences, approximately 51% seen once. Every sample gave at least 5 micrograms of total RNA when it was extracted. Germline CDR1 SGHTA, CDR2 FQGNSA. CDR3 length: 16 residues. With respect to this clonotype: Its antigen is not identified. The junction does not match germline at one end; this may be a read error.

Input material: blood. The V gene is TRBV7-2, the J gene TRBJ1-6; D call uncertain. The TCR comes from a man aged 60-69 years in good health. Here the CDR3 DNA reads TGTGCCAGCAGCTTGTGGCAGAGCTCCTATAATTCACCCCCCCACTTT. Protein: CASSLWQSSYNSPPHF.